A selection of T cell receptor beta chains follows, all from one sample in a study of blood T cell repertoires in COVID-19. The method was immunoSEQ multiplex PCR; TCRdb's version includes in-frame clones alone and lacks a portion of them. The sample lists under 200,000 clones, 80% to 85% seen once, with 14% in the top ten. Sequencing used peripheral blood. Receptors were obtained from a woman aged 70-85 years with COVID-19, enrolled during active disease. Each CDR3 is given with its conserved first and last residue. Fields, in order: clone size, J gene, D gene, V gene, CDR3 DNA, CDR3 protein. D genes are given only for firm matches. Clone size is given for some rows only: seen once, a few or many times, or a class if the clone is expanded.

size: -
J: TRBJ1-4
D: -
V: TRBV28
DNA: TGTGCCAGCAGTTTCATAGTCAGACTGAATGAAAAACTGTTTTTT
CDR3: CASSFIVRLNEKLFF

size: -
J: TRBJ2-7
D: -
V: TRBV7-8
DNA: TGTGCCAGCAGCTTCCACCAGAGGGGGGGTCGGGGCTACGAGCAGTACTTC
CDR3: CASSFHQRGGRGYEQYF

size: -
J: TRBJ1-5
D: -
V: TRBV30
DNA: TGTGCCTTATCTGACACCTCCAAGTCGGCCCAGCATTTT
CDR3: CALSDTSKSAQHF

size: -
J: TRBJ1-3
D: -
V: TRBV7-2
DNA: TGTGCCAGCAGCGAGAGAGGGAGGGCCTCTGGAAACACCATATATTTT
CDR3: CASSERGRASGNTIYF

size: -
J: TRBJ2-1
D: TRBD1
V: TRBV11-3
DNA: TGTGCCAGCAGCTCCAGGACAGGGGATACGGATGAGCAGTTCTTC
CDR3: CASSSRTGDTDEQFF

size: -
J: TRBJ2-3
D: TRBD2
V: TRBV10-3
DNA: TGTGCCATCAGTGAAGGGAGGGGCACAGATACGCAGTATTTT
CDR3: CAISEGRGTDTQYF

size: -
J: TRBJ2-1
D: TRBD1
V: TRBV7-9
DNA: TGTGCCAGCAGCTCCTTAACCAGGGGGTCCTACAATGAGCAGTTCTTC
CDR3: CASSSLTRGSYNEQFF

size: -
J: TRBJ2-5
D: -
V: TRBV11-2
DNA: TGTGCCAGCAGCTTCAACAGGGCCTCAGAGACCCAGTACTTC
CDR3: CASSFNRASETQYF

size: once
J: TRBJ1-5
D: TRBD1
V: TRBV27
DNA: TGTGCCAGCAGTTTAGAGGGGGACAGAAATCAGCCCCAGCATTTT
CDR3: CASSLEGDRNQPQHF

size: -
J: TRBJ2-3
D: TRBD2
V: TRBV5-4
DNA: TGTGCCAGCAGGCGCGGGACTAGCGGGAGAGGGGGCACAGATACGCAGTATTTT
CDR3: CASRRGTSGRGGTDTQYF

size: -
J: TRBJ2-7
D: TRBD2
V: TRBV7-9
DNA: TGTGCCAGCAGCCCACCCCTTATAGCGGGAGTCATCCACGAGCAGTACTTC
CDR3: CASSPPLIAGVIHEQYF

size: once
J: TRBJ2-2
D: TRBD1
V: TRBV2
DNA: TGTGCCAGCAGTCTTGACAGGGGAGGAACCGGGGAGCTGTTTTTT
CDR3: CASSLDRGGTGELFF

size: -
J: TRBJ1-2
D: -
V: TRBV5-6
DNA: TGTGCCAGCAGCTCCCATGCGGGAGTGGGGCGCCCACCCAACTATGGCTACACCTTC
CDR3: CASSSHAGVGRPPNYGYTF

size: -
J: TRBJ2-2
D: TRBD2
V: TRBV5-4
DNA: TGTGCCAGCAGCTTGGCCCATCTAGCGGGAGGCCCGAACACCGGGGAGCTGTTTTTT
CDR3: CASSLAHLAGGPNTGELFF